A single TCR beta chain is shown here with its context. This clone was picked up a small number of times. Its antigen target is currently unknown. No quality values exist for individual bases; no much larger clone is one base distant. The study evaluated CTLA-4 blockade (ipilimumab) given together with focal radiation therapy in patients who had chemo-refractory metastatic non-small-cell lung cancer. The data are from a study of radiotherapy plus CTLA-4 blockade in lung cancer (dated by TCRdb to the late 2010s). For the wider study: Among enrolled patients, 15% to 20% had an objective response and 31% reached disease control.

The library was prepared using the immunoSEQ multiplex PCR assay. Drawn from immuneACCESS, this table holds only the in-frame rearrangements with V and J called that TCRdb kept. Clones are partly lost; checked studies trace under half to an unresolved V gene and leave the rest unexplained. This sample is represented by about 84,000 clones; more than 70% of them were singletons. The ten largest account for over 11% of the sample. Study-level results and caveats: The strongest predictors of response, as reported, were early dynamic changes in blood T cell clones along with a rise in serum interferon-beta after radiation. After treatment with radiotherapy and ipilimumab, TCR clones that originated in tumors expanded in peripheral blood.

V sheds 2 bases and J sheds 1 base, leaving 14 bases between their ends. Based on the germline V gene, the CDR1 and CDR2 sequences are SGDLS and YYNGEE. The CDR3, from cysteine to phenylalanine, totals 16 residues. Just the 48-base CDR3 DNA is kept, in frame starting at base 1. The sample in question was peripheral blood, obtained from a patient treated with radiotherapy plus ipilimumab. The chain was built from TRBV9 and TRBJ2-3; the D segment could be TRBD2, given 6 matching bases. The sequence was obtained from a human donor with non-small cell lung cancer that progressed on radiotherapy plus ipilimumab. The CDR3 in this case is CASSVPREMGTDTQYF. Here is the DNA: TGTGCCAGCAGCGTCCCTCGGGAGATGGGCACAGATACGCAGTATTTT.